A single sample gave rise to the 27 T cell receptor beta chains below, sequenced in a study of blood T cells in healthy people across ages. The authors ran a second PCR of about 6 to 11 cycles using a sample-barcoded 5' primer and a J-beta primer mix. TCRdb passed the 5' RACE reads through MiXCR, listing each CDR3 protein once. The sample consists of 1.5 million to 2 million distinct CDR3 sequences, roughly 27% of them appearing once. Sequenced input: blood. The receptors stem from a woman aged 30 to 39 in good health.

This chain uses TRBV20-1 with TRBJ1-5, with unresolved D. Germline-derived CDR1 and CDR2 are DFQATT and SNEGSKA (reference sequence). The CDR3 consists of 12 residues. Trimming cost V 8 bases and J 4 bases, with 12 bases left between them. The CDR3 DNA reads as TGCAGTACCCCCGTCCCAAATCAGCCCCAGCATTTT. This sequence encodes CSTPVPNQPQHF.

Notes on this clonotype: It is likely a read error, because the conserved phenylalanine at the end of the CDR3 is missing. Because the CDR3's place on the DNA is in doubt, the DNA is left out and the CDR3 is given as listed by TCRdb. The V gene is TRBV6-1, the J gene TRBJ2-1; the tabulated D call, TRBD1, remains unverified against the DNA. The V gene's germline CDR1 is MNHNS and CDR2 SASEGT. The CDR3 is 15 amino acids long, termini counted. The CDR3 reads CASSWDRAAGYTFGS.

This clonotype was detected a few times. The genes are TRBV5-1 and TRBJ1-6; 9 bases match TRBD1. This CDR3 has 15 residues. V lost 4 bases to trimming and J lost 7 bases; unmatched junction nucleotides: 6. Germline assignment: CDR1 SGHRS and CDR2 YFSETQ. CDR3 nucleotide sequence: TGCGCCAGCAGCCCTAGGACAGGGGCCAATTCACCCCTCCACTTT. Amino acids: CASSPRTGANSPLHF.

The rearrangement links TRBV5-1 to TRBJ2-7; the D gene is possibly TRBD2 (6 bases). Germline V CDR1 and CDR2: SGHRS, YFSETQ. The V and J ends lost 0 bases and 1 base respectively, with 11 bases between them. The CDR3 runs 15 residues. CDR3 sequence: CASSLASLASYEQYF. The CDR3 DNA is TGCGCCAGCAGCTTGGCCTCACTAGCATCCTACGAGCAGTACTTC. Full variable domain (remainder filled in from reference TRBV5-1 and TRBJ2-7): KAGVTQTPRYLIKTRGQQVTLSCSPISGHRSVSWYQQTPGQGLQFLFEYFSETQRNKGNFPGRFSGRQFSNSRSEMNVSTLELGDSALYLCASSLASLASYEQYFGPGTRLTVT.

This clonotype appeared many times. The rearrangement uses TRBV6-2 or TRBV6-3 and TRBJ1-6; D not certain. Germline values: CDR1 MNHEY, CDR2 SVGEGT. With 0 bases removed from V and 7 bases from J, the gap between germline ends came to 10 bases. The CDR3 is 15 amino acids. This CDR3 reads CASSYSSRTNSPLHF. CDR3 bases: TGTGCCAGCAGTTACTCCTCCAGGACCAATTCACCCCTCCACTTT.

This clonotype was picked up a small number of times. The chain employs TRBV7-6 and TRBJ2-1; no clear D. From germline, CDR1 is SGHVS and CDR2 FNYEAQ. The CDR3 sequence is 13 residues long. Trimming pared 5 bases from V and 9 bases from J, leaving 14 bases between. The CDR3 bases are TGTGCCAGCAGCCAGGACCGAACCACTGAGCAGTTCTTC. Translation: CASSQDRTTEQFF.

V usage is TRBV6-6 and J usage is TRBJ2-2; TRBD2 matches at 10 bases. Trimming at V came to 1 base and at J to 6 bases, leaving 5 bases not matched to a gene. The CDR3 is 16 amino acids. CDR1 MNHNY and CDR2 SVGAGI come from the germline V gene (reference sequence). The CDR3, as DNA: TGTGCCAGCAGTTACTTTCCGGGACTAGCGCCCGGGGAGCTGTTTTTT. This translates into CASSYFPGLAPGELFF.

Many counts were recorded for this clonotype. The chain combines TRBV7-9 with TRBJ2-5, with 9 bases aligning to TRBD2. This CDR3 contains 17 residues. J lost 5 bases, V lost 0 bases, and 10 bases had no gene match. Germline loops: CDR1 SEHNR, CDR2 FQNEAQ (reference sequence). The CDR3 nucleotides read TGTGCCAGCAGCTTAGCCGGCGGGAGGGACCCACGGGAGACCCAGTACTTC. It codes for CASSLAGGRDPRETQYF.

Ten or more counts support this clonotype. This sequence joins TRBV29-1 and TRBJ2-5; D is ambiguous. The germline CDR1 and CDR2 sequences are SQVTM and ANQGSEA. V dropped 3 bases and J dropped 8 bases, with 16 bases sitting between them. This CDR3 has 13 amino acids. In DNA, the CDR3 is TGCAGCGTTGATGCTAATGCCCCAAGAACCCAGTACTTC. Residues: CSVDANAPRTQYF.

About this clonotype: This may arise from a read error, as a much more abundant clone is one base away. The rearrangement joins TRBV12-3 or TRBV12-4 to TRBJ1-1; TRBD1 might be the D (6 bases). CDR3 length: 14 residues. CDR3: CASSIGQLNTKAFF. The CDR3 DNA reads as TGTGCCAGCAGCATTGGACAGTTAAACACTAAAGCTTTCTTT.

Only a few counts were recorded for this clonotype. The rearrangement joins TRBV20-1 to TRBJ2-5, with D tentatively TRBD1 (6 bases). Germline assignment: CDR1 DFQATT and CDR2 SNEGSKA (reference sequence). CDR3 length: 14 amino acids. The V end lost 6 bases, the J end lost 3 bases, and 17 bases lay between the germline ends. The DNA of the CDR3 is TGCAGTGCCCCAACACTACAGGGTGAAGAGACCCAGTACTTC. Translated: CSAPTLQGEETQYF.

The chain recombines TRBV6-2 or TRBV6-3 with TRBJ1-2, with 7 positions matching TRBD1. The length of the CDR3 is 14 residues. V was clipped by 7 bases and J by 7 bases; unmatched bases: 12. From germline, CDR1 is MNHEY and CDR2 SVGEGT. This chain's CDR3 is CASKMDRPGGGYTF. The CDR3 nucleotides are TGTGCCAGCAAGATGGACAGGCCCGGGGGTGGCTACACCTTC.

This clonotype was found once. This sequence joins TRBV19 and TRBJ2-3; possibly TRBD2 for D (7 bases). The CDR3 has 17 amino acids. V lost 3 bases to trimming and J lost 0 bases, with 16 bases between them. From germline, CDR1 is LNHDA and CDR2 SQIVND (reference sequence). The CDR3 coding sequence is TGTGCCAGTAGTATTGCGGGGGCACGTGTCAGCACAGATACGCAGTATTTT. Encoded protein: CASSIAGARVSTDTQYF.

In this sample, this clonotype turned up many times. The chain couples TRBV29-1 to TRBJ2-1; 14 nucleotides line up with TRBD2. Losses at the gene ends were 7 bases for V and 12 bases for J; bases not matched to a gene: 8. This CDR3 spans 13 amino acids. Looked up from germline, CDR1 is SQVTM and CDR2 is ANQGSEA. CDR3 sequence (DNA): TGCAGCGCCATAACCGGGACTAGCGGGGGGCAGTTCTTC. This encodes CSAITGTSGGQFF.

This clonotype has a handful of counts. The chain joins TRBV4-2 to TRBJ2-5; the D is unclear. The CDR3 is made up of 13 amino acids. CDR1 is LGHNA, CDR2 YNFKEQ, per germline. Trimming cost V 8 bases and J 2 bases, with 12 bases left between them. The CDR3 region has the DNA TGTGCCAGCGGGCCGCAGACACAAGAGACCCAGTACTTC. It codes for CASGPQTQETQYF.

This clonotype was picked up many times. The chain links TRBV6-5 to TRBJ2-7; 10 bases map to TRBD2. The CDR3 spans 15 residues. J was trimmed by 5 bases and V by 1 base; bases with no gene match: 5. Germline V gene sequence: CDR1 MNHEY, CDR2 SVGAGI. CDR3 sequence (DNA): TGTGCCAGCAGTTACTTAGGGACTAGCGTCCACGAGCAGTACTTC. It yields the protein CASSYLGTSVHEQYF.

This clonotype was detected ten times or more. The chain recombines TRBV10-3 with TRBJ2-7, with unresolved D. Germline CDR1 is ENHRY and CDR2 is SYGVKD. Trimming left V 3 bases short and J 1 base short, with 7 bases between. This CDR3 has 13 amino acids. For the CDR3, the DNA is TGTGCCATCAGTGAACTATCTTCCTACGAGCAGTACTTC. Protein product: CAISELSSYEQYF.

The rearrangement joins TRBV30 to TRBJ1-2, with D perhaps matching TRBD1 (5 bases). Trimming stripped 2 bases from V and 8 bases from J, with 18 bases between. The germline V gene encodes CDR1 GTSNPN and CDR2 SVGIG (reference sequence). The CDR3 consists of 14 residues. CDR3 protein: CAWSSGTFEMGYTF. CDR3 coding DNA: TGTGCCTGGAGTTCCGGGACGTTTGAAATGGGCTACACCTTC.

Many counts were recorded for this clonotype. The chain uses TRBV5-1 and TRBJ2-7, with D perhaps TRBD2 (5 bases). The CDR3 runs to 13 residues. With 2 bases removed from V and 5 bases from J, the gap between germline ends came to 11 bases. Germline lookup yields CDR1 SGHRS and CDR2 YFSETQ. This CDR3 is CASSFEGTHEQYF. Here the CDR3 DNA reads TGCGCCAGCAGCTTCGAGGGTACCCACGAGCAGTACTTC.

The chain has TRBV7-2 and TRBJ2-4, with D hard to call. The CDR3 has 14 residues. Trimming cost V 4 bases and J 2 bases, with 9 bases left between them. Germline values: CDR1 SGHTA, CDR2 FQGNSA. The CDR3 bases are TGTGCCAGCAGCTACCACATCTCCAAAAACATTCAGTACTTC. Translating gives CASSYHISKNIQYF.

The gene calls are TRBV20-1 and TRBJ2-3, with TRBD2 matching over 8 bases. The CDR3 totals 15 residues. The J segment lost 5 bases and the V segment lost 1 base, leaving 8 bases of the junction unmatched. Looked up from germline, CDR1 is DFQATT and CDR2 is SNEGSKA (reference sequence). CDR3 nucleotides: TGCAGTGCTAGAGGGGGGACTAGTTTCGTAGATACGCAGTATTTT. As protein: CSARGGTSFVDTQYF.

This clonotype was recorded a few times. The chain carries TRBV2 and TRBJ2-5; 8 bases match TRBD1. The CDR3 contains 14 residues. V shed 6 bases, J shed 5 bases, and the junction held 8 bases outside the gene matches. Germline CDR1 is SNHLY and CDR2 is FYNNEI. DNA of the CDR3: TGTGCCAGCAGCCGACAGGGGATGGGGGAGACCCAGTACTTC. This translates into CASSRQGMGETQYF. The whole variable domain, filled in from reference TRBV2 and TRBJ2-5, reads EPEVTQTPSHQVTQMGQEVILRCVPISNHLYFYWYRQILGQKVEFLVSFYNNEISEKSEIFDDQFSVERPDGSNFTLKIRSTKLEDSAMYFCASSRQGMGETQYFGPGTRLLVL.

This chain connects TRBV12-3 or TRBV12-4 to TRBJ1-2; 8 nucleotides agree with TRBD1. The CDR3 runs 14 residues. V trimming: 6 bases; J trimming: 8 bases; junction bases outside the gene matches: 11. The CDR3 region is CASSRRRQGRGYTF. CDR3 sequence (DNA): TGTGCCAGCAGCCGTAGAAGACAGGGGAGGGGCTACACCTTC.

DNA for the CDR3: TGTGCCAGCAGCCCCCAGATGGATTCCTACGAGCAGTACTTC. This encodes CASSPQMDSYEQYF. The chain links TRBV5-5 to TRBJ2-7; D is unresolved. Trimming removed 4 bases from V and 1 base from J, with 12 bases in between. CDR1 is SGHKS, CDR2 YYEKEE, per germline (reference sequence). The CDR3 consists of 14 residues.

The J gene is TRBJ2-2, the V gene TRBV5-5; the D gene is possibly TRBD2 (5 bases). V was shortened by 1 base and J by 4 bases, with 11 bases between the two germline ends. The length of the CDR3 is 15 residues. Germline V CDR1 and CDR2: SGHKS, YYEKEE (reference sequence). The CDR3 DNA reads as TGTGCCAGCAGCTTGTACGAGGCGGGCACCGGGGAGCTGTTTTTT. Its protein product is CASSLYEAGTGELFF.

V usage is TRBV28 and J usage is TRBJ2-4; D might be TRBD2 (5 bases). The assigned J gene may be wrong: the sequence end matches TRBJ2-7 better. There are 15 residues in the CDR3. Germline V CDR1 and CDR2: MDHEN, SYDVKM. Here the CDR3 reads CASSPRRLAGNEQYF. The CDR3 nucleotides read TGTGCCAGCAGCCCCCGTCGCCTAGCTGGGAACGAGCAGTACTTC.

This clonotype was picked up a small number of times. The V gene is TRBV6-5, the J gene TRBJ2-3; 8 nucleotides line up with TRBD2. From germline, CDR1 is MNHEY and CDR2 SVGAGI. This CDR3 has 19 amino acids. V trimming: 2 bases; J trimming: 3 bases; junction bases outside the gene matches: 16. CDR3 region: CASSYAREITSGSTDTQYF. The CDR3 DNA sequence: TGTGCCAGCAGTTACGCCAGAGAAATCACTAGCGGCTCAACAGATACGCAGTATTTT.